The clone carrying this TCR beta chain appeared many times. A sample-barcoded 5' primer and a J-beta primer mix were used in a second PCR of about 7 to 11 cycles. Each CDR3 protein is one row after TCRdb ran MiXCR on the 5' RACE reads. The sample gives approximately 800,000 distinct CDR3 sequences, about half of which show up once; roughly 20% is in the top ten. The data originate from a study of blood T cells in healthy people across ages. CDR1 SGHRS and CDR2 YFSETQ come from the germline V gene. The junction had 10 bases not matched to a gene; V was cut back by 1 base and J by 6 bases. CDR3 size: 16 residues.

V gene TRBV5-1 combines with J gene TRBJ2-7, with 10 positions matching TRBD1. The source of this sequence is a man older than 75 in good health. Material: blood. In nucleotides, the CDR3 is TGCGCCAGCAGCTTGAATTCGGGACAGGGGATGGGCGAGCAGTACTTC. Translation gives CASSLNSGQGMGEQYF.